This paragraph reports one T cell receptor (beta chain). Its antigen is undetermined. The J segment lost 5 bases and the V segment lost 4 bases, leaving 6 bases of the junction unmatched. The CDR3 totals 14 residues. Germline V gene data show CDR1 as SGHNT and CDR2 as YYREEE (reference sequence). These data belong to a study of CD8 T cells in Susac syndrome. Study results and caveats: An acknowledgment was made by the study that its TCR sequencing and HLA analysis involved relatively few individuals.

The T cells that were sequenced for TCR beta were CD8+ and CD4+ cells from blood. The authors reverse transcribed roughly 0.5 to 1 ug RNA with random hexamers. The amplification used immunoSEQ multiplex PCR on TCR beta CDR3; it spanned 54 Vbeta and 13 Jbeta. Each CDR3 protein gets one entry after TCRdb re-called the immunoSEQ multiplex PCR reads with MiXCR. The table records roughly 130,000 distinct CDR3 sequences, 90% to 95% of them present only once. The sequencing input was CD4+ T cells from PBMCs. This chain connects TRBV5-4 to TRBJ2-1, with 7 bases fitting TRBD1. The clonotype originates from a human donor with multiple sclerosis. For the CDR3, the DNA is TGTGCCAGCAGCGCCAGGCAGGGGGACAATGAGCAGTTCTTC. It codes for CASSARQGDNEQFF.